A selection of T cell receptor beta chains follows, all from one sample in a study of blood T cell repertoires in COVID-19. Some clones are missing from TCRdb's copy, which holds only in-frame ones; the method was immunoSEQ multiplex PCR. The sample has roughly 150,000 clones, roughly 80% seen once. Sequenced input: peripheral blood. The source is a man in his fifties with active or convalescent COVID-19. CDR3s include the opening cysteine and the closing phenylalanine or tryptophan. Each record gives: clone size, J gene, V gene, D gene, CDR3 protein, CDR3 DNA. The D gene is left open where the match is weak. Size is omitted from some rows. Given values are once, few, many or a class for expanded clones.

abundance: NA
j_gene: TRBJ2-7
v_gene: TRBV12-5
d_gene: NA
CDR3aa: CASGPGLYEQYF
CDR3nt: TGTGCTAGTGGCCCAGGACTGTACGAGCAGTACTTC

abundance: NA
j_gene: TRBJ2-1
v_gene: TRBV7-9
d_gene: NA
CDR3aa: CASSSVGGAWHEQFF
CDR3nt: TGTGCCAGCAGCTCTGTTGGGGGGGCATGGCATGAGCAGTTCTTC

abundance: NA
j_gene: TRBJ1-1
v_gene: TRBV29-1
d_gene: NA
CDR3aa: CSVELEPFTEAFF
CDR3nt: TGCAGCGTTGAATTAGAACCCTTCACTGAAGCTTTCTTT

abundance: NA
j_gene: TRBJ2-3
v_gene: TRBV19
d_gene: NA
CDR3aa: CASSLGPTDTQYF
CDR3nt: TGTGCCAGTAGTCTAGGGCCCACAGATACGCAGTATTTT

abundance: few
j_gene: TRBJ2-5
v_gene: TRBV9
d_gene: NA
CDR3aa: CASSVSGAQYF
CDR3nt: TGTGCCAGCAGCGTCTCAGGGGCCCAGTACTTC

abundance: NA
j_gene: TRBJ2-2
v_gene: TRBV6-4
d_gene: NA
CDR3aa: CASSEESNTGELFF
CDR3nt: TGTGCCAGCAGTGAGGAGTCGAACACCGGGGAGCTGTTTTTT

abundance: NA
j_gene: TRBJ2-1
v_gene: TRBV19
d_gene: NA
CDR3aa: CASQRTPPYNEQFF
CDR3nt: TGTGCCAGTCAGAGGACTCCCCCCTACAATGAGCAGTTCTTC

abundance: NA
j_gene: TRBJ2-7
v_gene: TRBV5-6
d_gene: NA
CDR3aa: CASAYGSGYEQYF
CDR3nt: TGTGCCAGCGCCTACGGGAGCGGCTACGAGCAGTACTTC

abundance: NA
j_gene: TRBJ1-1
v_gene: TRBV7-3
d_gene: TRBD1
CDR3aa: CASSLTDRGDGAFF
CDR3nt: TGTGCCAGCAGCTTAACGGACAGGGGAGATGGAGCTTTCTTT

abundance: few
j_gene: TRBJ2-3
v_gene: TRBV11-3
d_gene: NA
CDR3aa: CASRGRGDTQYF
CDR3nt: TGTGCCAGCAGGGGTAGGGGAGATACGCAGTATTTT

abundance: NA
j_gene: TRBJ2-5
v_gene: TRBV7-3
d_gene: TRBD1
CDR3aa: CASSSRQGETQYF
CDR3nt: TGTGCCAGCAGCTCTAGACAGGGGGAGACCCAGTACTTC

abundance: few
j_gene: TRBJ2-7
v_gene: TRBV29-1
d_gene: TRBD2
CDR3aa: CSVEDVREGVLYEQYF
CDR3nt: TGCAGCGTTGAAGATGTACGGGAGGGAGTCCTCTACGAGCAGTACTTC

abundance: NA
j_gene: TRBJ2-3
v_gene: TRBV3-1/TRBV3-2
d_gene: TRBD2
CDR3aa: CASSPLAGGSTDTQYF
CDR3nt: TGTGCCAGCAGCCCTCTCGCGGGAGGGAGCACAGATACGCAGTATTTT

abundance: NA
j_gene: TRBJ2-1
v_gene: TRBV19
d_gene: TRBD2
CDR3aa: CASKWGSGTYNEQFF
CDR3nt: TGTGCCAGTAAATGGGGTAGCGGGACCTACAATGAGCAGTTCTTC

abundance: NA
j_gene: TRBJ1-5
v_gene: TRBV30
d_gene: TRBD1
CDR3aa: CACDRVGNQPQHF
CDR3nt: TGTGCCTGTGACAGGGTTGGAAATCAGCCCCAGCATTTT

abundance: NA
j_gene: TRBJ2-4
v_gene: TRBV4-1
d_gene: NA
CDR3aa: CASSQDTGENIQYF
CDR3nt: TGCGCCAGCAGCCAAGATACGGGAGAAAACATTCAGTACTTC

abundance: NA
j_gene: TRBJ1-1
v_gene: TRBV30
d_gene: TRBD1
CDR3aa: CAWSITGGRTEAFF
CDR3nt: TGTGCCTGGAGTATCACAGGGGGAAGGACTGAAGCTTTCTTT

abundance: NA
j_gene: TRBJ2-1
v_gene: TRBV6-5
d_gene: TRBD1
CDR3aa: CASSTGTGPNNEQFF
CDR3nt: TGTGCCAGCAGTACCGGGACAGGGCCGAATAATGAGCAGTTCTTC

abundance: NA
j_gene: TRBJ1-4
v_gene: TRBV19
d_gene: TRBD1
CDR3aa: CASSPHRDRGTEKLFF
CDR3nt: TGTGCCAGTAGCCCGCACCGGGACAGGGGGACTGAAAAACTGTTTTTT

abundance: NA
j_gene: TRBJ2-1
v_gene: TRBV27
d_gene: TRBD2
CDR3aa: CASAPSGVYNEQFF
CDR3nt: TGTGCCAGCGCACCTAGCGGGGTCTACAATGAGCAGTTCTTC

abundance: NA
j_gene: TRBJ1-6
v_gene: TRBV28
d_gene: NA
CDR3aa: CASSFGQKNSPLHF
CDR3nt: TGTGCCAGCAGTTTTGGGCAGAAAAATTCACCCCTCCACTTT

abundance: NA
j_gene: TRBJ2-5
v_gene: TRBV5-1
d_gene: TRBD2
CDR3aa: CASSLAAGAGEETQYF
CDR3nt: TGCGCCAGCAGCTTGGCAGCGGGTGCGGGAGAAGAGACCCAGTACTTC

abundance: NA
j_gene: TRBJ2-7
v_gene: TRBV6-5
d_gene: TRBD2
CDR3aa: CASSYGGGGDEQYF
CDR3nt: TGTGCCAGCAGTTACGGCGGGGGAGGAGACGAGCAGTACTTC

abundance: NA
j_gene: TRBJ1-6
v_gene: TRBV18
d_gene: NA
CDR3aa: CASSLSGGSPLHF
CDR3nt: TGTGCCAGCTCCTTATCGGGGGGATCACCCCTCCACTTT

abundance: NA
j_gene: TRBJ1-2
v_gene: TRBV28
d_gene: TRBD1
CDR3aa: CATRTGAYGYTF
CDR3nt: TGTGCCACCCGGACAGGGGCCTATGGCTACACCTTC

abundance: NA
j_gene: TRBJ1-1
v_gene: TRBV25-1
d_gene: NA
CDR3aa: CASRPGLLNTEAFF
CDR3nt: TGTGCCAGCAGGCCGGGACTACTGAACACTGAAGCTTTCTTT

abundance: few
j_gene: TRBJ2-7
v_gene: TRBV27
d_gene: TRBD2
CDR3aa: CASSLLDGRENEQYF
CDR3nt: TGTGCCAGCAGTTTACTGGACGGGAGGGAAAACGAGCAGTACTTC

abundance: few
j_gene: TRBJ2-7
v_gene: TRBV3-1/TRBV3-2
d_gene: TRBD1
CDR3aa: CASSGTGVGEQYF
CDR3nt: TGTGCCAGCAGCGGGACAGGGGTGGGCGAGCAGTACTTC

abundance: NA
j_gene: TRBJ1-5
v_gene: TRBV7-8
d_gene: TRBD1
CDR3aa: CASSPRDSLRQTPQHF
CDR3nt: TGTGCCAGCAGCCCCCGGGACAGTCTCCGCCAGACGCCCCAGCATTTT

abundance: NA
j_gene: TRBJ2-5
v_gene: TRBV3-1/TRBV3-2
d_gene: TRBD1
CDR3aa: CASSRGDRGRETQYF
CDR3nt: TGTGCCAGCAGCCGAGGGGACAGGGGGCGGGAGACCCAGTACTTC

abundance: NA
j_gene: TRBJ2-3
v_gene: TRBV18
d_gene: TRBD2
CDR3aa: CASSPPIAGADTQYF
CDR3nt: TGTGCCAGCTCACCACCGATAGCGGGAGCAGATACGCAGTATTTT

abundance: NA
j_gene: TRBJ1-4
v_gene: TRBV7-3
d_gene: NA
CDR3aa: CASSLGGTNEKLFF
CDR3nt: TGTGCCAGCAGCCTAGGGGGAACTAATGAAAAACTGTTTTTT

abundance: NA
j_gene: TRBJ2-2
v_gene: TRBV5-4
d_gene: NA
CDR3aa: CASSLNRVDGELFF
CDR3nt: TGTGCCAGCAGCTTGAACAGGGTGGACGGGGAGCTGTTTTTT

abundance: NA
j_gene: TRBJ1-5
v_gene: TRBV4-1
d_gene: TRBD1
CDR3aa: CASSQEGTGGDQPQHF
CDR3nt: TGCGCCAGCAGCCAAGAGGGGACAGGTGGCGATCAGCCCCAGCATTTT

abundance: NA
j_gene: TRBJ2-2
v_gene: TRBV27
d_gene: NA
CDR3aa: CASSLRGGTNTGELFF
CDR3nt: TGTGCCAGCAGTTTAAGGGGGGGGACGAACACCGGGGAGCTGTTTTTT

abundance: NA
j_gene: TRBJ1-1
v_gene: TRBV5-1
d_gene: NA
CDR3aa: CASSLDRVVNTEAFF
CDR3nt: TGCGCCAGCAGCTTGGACAGGGTTGTGAACACTGAAGCTTTCTTT

abundance: NA
j_gene: TRBJ2-1
v_gene: TRBV6-4
d_gene: NA
CDR3aa: CASSPLASSYNEQFF
CDR3nt: TGTGCCAGCAGTCCCCTAGCTTCCTCCTACAATGAGCAGTTCTTC

abundance: NA
j_gene: TRBJ2-2
v_gene: TRBV5-1
d_gene: NA
CDR3aa: CASSLTVQGSTGELFF
CDR3nt: TGCGCCAGCAGCTTAACTGTGCAGGGAAGCACCGGGGAGCTGTTTTTT

abundance: NA
j_gene: TRBJ2-3
v_gene: TRBV11-2
d_gene: TRBD2
CDR3aa: CASSQGGLASDTQYF
CDR3nt: TGTGCCAGCAGCCAAGGTGGACTAGCATCAGATACGCAGTATTTT

abundance: NA
j_gene: TRBJ1-3
v_gene: TRBV5-6
d_gene: NA
CDR3aa: CASSLGAASGNTIYF
CDR3nt: TGTGCCAGCAGCTTGGGGGCCGCCTCTGGAAACACCATATATTTT

abundance: few
j_gene: TRBJ2-1
v_gene: TRBV30
d_gene: NA
CDR3aa: CAWSVGTAEKFF
CDR3nt: TGTGCCTGGAGTGTCGGAACAGCGGAAAAGTTCTTC

abundance: NA
j_gene: TRBJ2-2
v_gene: TRBV7-2
d_gene: TRBD2
CDR3aa: CASSYLESGGNTGELFF
CDR3nt: TGTGCCAGCAGCTACTTAGAGAGCGGGGGGAACACCGGGGAGCTGTTTTTT

abundance: once
j_gene: TRBJ1-1
v_gene: TRBV5-1
d_gene: NA
CDR3aa: CASSFALGDTEAFF
CDR3nt: TGCGCCAGCAGCTTCGCCCTCGGGGATACTGAAGCTTTCTTT

abundance: many
j_gene: TRBJ2-7
v_gene: TRBV4-1
d_gene: TRBD2
CDR3aa: CASSPMAGGPYEQYF
CDR3nt: TGCGCCAGCAGCCCCATGGCGGGAGGGCCCTACGAGCAGTACTTC

abundance: few
j_gene: TRBJ2-2
v_gene: TRBV7-3
d_gene: NA
CDR3aa: CASSLLPGPGELFF
CDR3nt: TGTGCCAGCAGCTTACTCCCAGGCCCCGGGGAGCTGTTTTTT

abundance: once
j_gene: TRBJ1-6
v_gene: TRBV28
d_gene: NA
CDR3aa: CASSSGTPYNSPLHF
CDR3nt: TGTGCCAGCAGTTCAGGGACACCATATAATTCACCCCTCCACTTT

abundance: NA
j_gene: TRBJ1-1
v_gene: TRBV28
d_gene: TRBD1
CDR3aa: CASSLSGRGLILTQRAFF
CDR3nt: TGTGCCAGCAGTTTAAGTGGCAGGGGGTTAATCTTGACCCAGAGAGCTTTCTTT

abundance: NA
j_gene: TRBJ2-2
v_gene: TRBV29-1
d_gene: TRBD2
CDR3aa: CSVEGRREGNTGELFF
CDR3nt: TGCAGCGTTGAAGGGCGCCGGGAGGGGAACACCGGGGAGCTGTTTTTT

abundance: NA
j_gene: TRBJ1-5
v_gene: TRBV3-1/TRBV3-2
d_gene: NA
CDR3aa: CASSLPGVQPQHF
CDR3nt: TGTGCCAGCAGCCTCCCAGGGGTTCAGCCCCAGCATTTT

abundance: NA
j_gene: TRBJ1-6
v_gene: TRBV19
d_gene: NA
CDR3aa: CASSSSTNESPLHF
CDR3nt: TGTGCCAGTAGCAGTTCAACCAACGAATCACCCCTCCACTTT

abundance: NA
j_gene: TRBJ1-2
v_gene: TRBV19
d_gene: NA
CDR3aa: CASSYDRFGYTF
CDR3nt: TGTGCCAGTAGCTACGACAGATTTGGCTACACCTTC

abundance: NA
j_gene: TRBJ2-7
v_gene: TRBV9
d_gene: TRBD2
CDR3aa: CASSVVAGAAYEQYF
CDR3nt: TGTGCCAGCAGCGTAGTGGCGGGAGCAGCGTACGAGCAGTACTTC

abundance: NA
j_gene: TRBJ2-7
v_gene: TRBV7-9
d_gene: TRBD2
CDR3aa: CASSYLAGGRVYEQYF
CDR3nt: TGTGCCAGCAGCTACCTAGCGGGAGGGCGGGTCTACGAGCAGTACTTC

abundance: NA
j_gene: TRBJ1-6
v_gene: TRBV2
d_gene: NA
CDR3aa: CAGRTDNSPLHF
CDR3nt: TGTGCCGGCAGGACTGATAATTCACCCCTCCACTTT